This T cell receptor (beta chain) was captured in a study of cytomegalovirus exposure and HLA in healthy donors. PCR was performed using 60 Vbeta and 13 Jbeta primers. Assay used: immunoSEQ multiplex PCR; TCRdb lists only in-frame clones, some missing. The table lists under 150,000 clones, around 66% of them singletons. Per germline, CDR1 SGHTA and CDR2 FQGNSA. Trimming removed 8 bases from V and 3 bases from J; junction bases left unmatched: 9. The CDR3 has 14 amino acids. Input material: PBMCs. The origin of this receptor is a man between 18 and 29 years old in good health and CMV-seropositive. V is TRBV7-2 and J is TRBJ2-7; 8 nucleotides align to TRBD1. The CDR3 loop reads CASGSFGQGYEQYF. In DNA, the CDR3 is TGTGCCAGCGGTTCTTTCGGACAGGGCTACGAGCAGTACTTC.